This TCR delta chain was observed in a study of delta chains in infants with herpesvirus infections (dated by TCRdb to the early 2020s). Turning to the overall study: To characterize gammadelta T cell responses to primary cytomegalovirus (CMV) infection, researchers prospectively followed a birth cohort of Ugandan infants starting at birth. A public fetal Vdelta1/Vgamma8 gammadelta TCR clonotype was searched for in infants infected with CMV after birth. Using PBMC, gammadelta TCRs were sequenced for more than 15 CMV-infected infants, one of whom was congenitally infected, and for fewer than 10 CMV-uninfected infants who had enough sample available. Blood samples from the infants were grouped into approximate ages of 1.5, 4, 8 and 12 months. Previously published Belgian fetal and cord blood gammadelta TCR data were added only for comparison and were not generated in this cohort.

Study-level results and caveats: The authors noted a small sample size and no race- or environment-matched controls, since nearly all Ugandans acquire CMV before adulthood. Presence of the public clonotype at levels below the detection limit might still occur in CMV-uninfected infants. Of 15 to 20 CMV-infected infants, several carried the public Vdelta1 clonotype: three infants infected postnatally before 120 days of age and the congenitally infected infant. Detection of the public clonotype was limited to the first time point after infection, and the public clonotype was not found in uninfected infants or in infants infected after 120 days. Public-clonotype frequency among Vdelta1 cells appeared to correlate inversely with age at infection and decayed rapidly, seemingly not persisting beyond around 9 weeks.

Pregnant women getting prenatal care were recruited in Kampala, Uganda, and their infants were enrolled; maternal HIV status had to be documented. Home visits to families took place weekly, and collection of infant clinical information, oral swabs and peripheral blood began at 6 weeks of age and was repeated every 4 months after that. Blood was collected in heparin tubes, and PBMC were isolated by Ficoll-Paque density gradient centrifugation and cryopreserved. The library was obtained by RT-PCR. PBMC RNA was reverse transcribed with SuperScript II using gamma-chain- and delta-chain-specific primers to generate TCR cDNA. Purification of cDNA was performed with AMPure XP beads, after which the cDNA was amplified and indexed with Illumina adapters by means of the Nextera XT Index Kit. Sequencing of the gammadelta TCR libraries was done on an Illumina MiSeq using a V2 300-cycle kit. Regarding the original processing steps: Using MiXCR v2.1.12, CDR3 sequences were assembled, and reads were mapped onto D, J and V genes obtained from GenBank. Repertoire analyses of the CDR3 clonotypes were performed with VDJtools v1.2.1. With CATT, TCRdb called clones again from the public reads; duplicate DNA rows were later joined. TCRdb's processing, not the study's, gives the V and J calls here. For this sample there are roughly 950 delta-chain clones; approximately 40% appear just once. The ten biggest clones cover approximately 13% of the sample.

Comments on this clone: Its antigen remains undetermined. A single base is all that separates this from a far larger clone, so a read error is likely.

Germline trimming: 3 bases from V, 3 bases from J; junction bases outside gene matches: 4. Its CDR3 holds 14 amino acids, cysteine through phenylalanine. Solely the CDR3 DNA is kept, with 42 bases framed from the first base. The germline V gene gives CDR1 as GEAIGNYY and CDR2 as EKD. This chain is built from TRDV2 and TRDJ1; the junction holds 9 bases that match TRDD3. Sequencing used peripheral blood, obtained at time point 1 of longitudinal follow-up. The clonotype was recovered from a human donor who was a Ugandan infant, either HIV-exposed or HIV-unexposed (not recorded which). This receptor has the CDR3 CACDVLGDADKLIF. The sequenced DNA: TGTGCCTGTGACGTACTGGGGGACGCCGATAAACTCATCTTT.